A single sample gave rise to the 26 T cell receptor beta chains below, sequenced in a study of T-cell reconstitution after alpha-beta-depleted transplantation in children. TCRbeta library preparation incorporated unique molecular identifiers. Via MiXCR, TCRdb re-called the PCR reads, giving one row per CDR3 protein. The sample has hundreds of thousands of distinct CDR3 sequences; 10% to 15% are singletons. The sample was PBMCs, mostly from graft donor cells, taken 360 days after TCRalphabeta/CD19-depleted stem cell transplant. The receptors shown here come from a male patient between 5 and 17 years old who had a stem cell transplant for acute myeloid leukemia, so the T cells may come from the graft donor.

The chain links TRBV12-5 to TRBJ2-3; the D gene is possibly TRBD2 (6 bases). Germline V CDR1 and CDR2: LGHNT, FRNRAP. Trimming cost V 3 bases and J 5 bases, with 18 bases left between them. The CDR3 spans 16 residues. CDR3 region: CASGFGSGLARDTQYF. CDR3 nucleotide sequence: TGTGCTAGTGGTTTCGGGAGTGGGCTAGCGCGAGATACGCAGTATTTT.

In its sample, this clonotype was seen a few times. The genes are TRBV4-3 and TRBJ2-7, with 8 bases fitting TRBD2. The germline CDR1 and CDR2 sequences are LGHNA and YSLEER. The CDR3 covers 16 residues. The V and J ends lost 3 bases and 4 bases, in that order; junction bases with no gene match: 11. CDR3 sequence reads: CASSQEGAGEGYEQYF. DNA for the CDR3: TGCGCCAGCAGCCAGGAGGGAGCGGGAGAGGGTTACGAGCAGTACTTC.

The sample holds a few counts of this clonotype. The junction shows a germline mismatch at one end, possibly a read error. V and J are TRBV7-7 and TRBJ2-1, with D possibly TRBD2 on 6 matching bases. The CDR3 is 14 amino acids. Germline V gives CDR1 SSHAT, CDR2 FNYEAQ (reference sequence). The CDR3 sequence: CASSLAGTSNEQFF. As DNA, the CDR3 is TGTGCTAGCAGCTTAGCCGGGACTTCTAATGAGCAGTTCTTC.

The chain combines TRBV28 with TRBJ1-5, with a weak D call TRBD1 (5 bases). Germline loops: CDR1 MDHEN, CDR2 SYDVKM. The CDR3 length is 14 residues. V lost 7 bases to trimming and J lost 6 bases, with 16 bases between them. CDR3 DNA: TGTGCCAGCACCTGGGACCTCCTGGCTCAGCCCCAGCATTTT. This codes for CASTWDLLAQPQHF.

This clonotype was counted only a few times. The chain links TRBV24-1 to TRBJ2-7, with 10 bases matching TRBD1. The CDR3 runs to 14 residues. Germline V lookup: CDR1 KGHDR, CDR2 SFDVKD. With 9 bases clipped from V and 4 bases from J, the junction kept 8 bases outside the gene matches. The DNA of the CDR3 is TGTGCCACCCGAGCAGGGACAGGGGTTTACGAGCAGTACTTC. Its protein product is CATRAGTGVYEQYF.

The table lists this clonotype with a few counts. The rearrangement links TRBV6-2 or TRBV6-3 to TRBJ2-7; the match to TRBD1 covers 9 bases. The germline gives CDR1 MNHEY, CDR2 SVGEGT. The CDR3 consists of 16 residues. V trimming: 3 bases; J trimming: 4 bases; junction bases outside the gene matches: 10. CDR3 nucleotide sequence: TGTGCCAGCAGTTATGCCGGGACAGGGATATCTTACGAGCAGTACTTC. Protein: CASSYAGTGISYEQYF.

This clonotype has a handful of counts. J is TRBJ2-7 and V is TRBV20-1; a weak D match, TRBD2 (6 bases). The CDR3 covers 13 residues. Looked up from germline, CDR1 is DFQATT and CDR2 is SNEGSKA (reference sequence). V was trimmed by 6 bases and J by 0 bases, leaving 12 bases between them. The CDR3 DNA reads TGCAGTGCCCAGGACTATCGCTCCTACGAGCAGTACTTC. Protein: CSAQDYRSYEQYF.

The chain recombines TRBV7-6 with TRBJ2-7, with 13 bases identical to TRBD2. Trimming removed 5 bases from V and 0 bases from J; junction bases left unmatched: 7. Per the germline V gene, CDR1 is SGHVS and CDR2 is FNYEAQ. The CDR3 is 17 residues long. CDR3 in DNA: TGTGCCAGCAGCCTCGGACTAGCGGGAGCACGCTCCTACGAGCAGTACTTC. It encodes CASSLGLAGARSYEQYF.

In this sample, this clonotype turned up a few times. The chain couples TRBV4-3 to TRBJ2-7; D might be TRBD2 (5 bases). V was cut by 1 base and J by 1 base, with 17 bases left in between. The CDR3 extends over 17 amino acids. Germline V gene lookup returns CDR1 LGHNA and CDR2 YSLEER. The CDR3 here is CASSQVRGGPQSYEQYF. The CDR3 nucleotides read TGCGCCAGCAGCCAAGTAAGAGGAGGTCCCCAATCCTACGAGCAGTACTTC.

This clonotype was detected only a few times. The chain combines TRBV6-5 with TRBJ2-1, with TRBD2 matching 13 bases. Germline V CDR1 and CDR2: MNHEY, SVGAGI. This CDR3 is built from 17 residues. Trimming took 2 bases from V and 7 from J; bases not matched to a gene: 8. CDR3 in amino acids: CASSYGLGLAGANEQFF. The CDR3 region has the DNA TGTGCCAGCAGTTACGGATTAGGACTAGCGGGAGCAAATGAGCAGTTCTTC.

V and J are TRBV4-3 and TRBJ2-1; 11 bases line up with TRBD2. This CDR3 has 18 residues. J was trimmed by 7 bases and V by 0 bases; bases with no gene match: 11. Looked up from germline, CDR1 is LGHNA and CDR2 is YSLEER. CDR3 region: CASSQEKVAGGPRNEQFF. As DNA, the CDR3 is TGCGCCAGCAGCCAAGAAAAGGTAGCGGGAGGGCCGAGGAATGAGCAGTTCTTC.

This clonotype has a count of ten or more. The V gene is TRBV9, the J gene TRBJ2-1, with D maybe TRBD1 (5 bases). There are 13 residues in the CDR3. CDR1 SGDLS and CDR2 YYNGEE come from the germline V gene. Deletions cut 2 bases from V and 7 bases from J, with 10 bases between. The CDR3 here is CASSVLQGNEQFF. As DNA, the CDR3 is TGTGCCAGCAGCGTCCTCCAGGGAAATGAGCAGTTCTTC. Variable domain in full (rest from reference TRBV9 and TRBJ2-1): DSGVTQTPKHLITATGQRVTLRCSPRSGDLSVYWYQQSLDQGLQFLIQYYNGEERAKGNILERFSAQQFPDLHSELNLSSLELGDSALYFCASSVLQGNEQFFGPGTRLTVL.

This clonotype was seen more than once but under ten times. The V gene is TRBV29-1, the J gene TRBJ2-5; no definite D call. This CDR3 spans 14 amino acids. The germline V and J ends were trimmed by 2 bases and 4 bases, with 14 bases remaining between them. The germline gives CDR1 SQVTM, CDR2 ANQGSEA. The DNA of the CDR3 is TGCAGCGTTGAATGGTCAGGACGAAGAGAGACCCAGTACTTC. Its translation is CSVEWSGRRETQYF.

This clonotype was observed a few times. The chain couples TRBV10-3 to TRBJ2-5; the match to TRBD2 covers 7 bases. The trim removed 4 bases at V and 7 bases at J, leaving 9 bases unmatched. CDR1 and CDR2 from the germline V gene are ENHRY and SYGVKD. The CDR3 runs to 14 residues. CDR3 sequence (DNA): TGTGCCATCAGTGTCGCTGGGGGGGATGGGACCCAGTACTTC. It is translated as CAISVAGGDGTQYF.

There are many counts of this clonotype. The rearrangement uses TRBV7-9 and TRBJ2-3; D possibly corresponds to TRBD1 (6 bases). The CDR3 extends over 15 amino acids. Germline loops: CDR1 SEHNR, CDR2 FQNEAQ (reference sequence). Trimming removed 3 bases at V and 2 bases at J, with 12 bases between. CDR3 region: CASSFGDRSTDTQYF. CDR3 coding DNA: TGTGCCAGCAGCTTTGGAGACAGGTCCACAGATACGCAGTATTTT.

The gene calls are TRBV6-1 and TRBJ2-2; tentatively, D is TRBD1 (6 bases). V lost 6 bases and J lost 5, with 13 bases in between. The length of the CDR3 is 14 residues. Germline CDR1 is MNHNS and CDR2 is SASEGT. CDR3: CASRSVGGTGELFF. The CDR3 coding sequence is TGTGCCAGCAGATCAGTAGGGGGAACCGGGGAGCTGTTTTTT.

Only a few counts were recorded for this clonotype. The V and J genes are TRBV6-2 or TRBV6-3 and TRBJ1-1; D is ambiguous. Trimming took off 0 bases at V and 4 bases at J, with 6 bases between the two ends. The CDR3 covers 13 residues. Germline CDR1 MNHEY, CDR2 SVGEGT. The CDR3 loop is CASSYSRGTEAFF. DNA for the CDR3: TGTGCCAGCAGTTACTCTCGGGGCACTGAAGCTTTCTTT.

This clonotype was picked up a small number of times. The chain combines TRBV20-1 with TRBJ2-5, with D possibly TRBD2 on 5 matching bases. CDR3 length: 15 amino acids. Germline loops: CDR1 DFQATT, CDR2 SNEGSKA (reference sequence). The V and J ends lost 3 bases and 2 bases respectively, with 16 bases between them. In nucleotides, the CDR3 is TGCAGTGCTAGGTCTCATGAGGGCAGGCAAGAGACCCAGTACTTC. As protein: CSARSHEGRQETQYF.

This sequence joins TRBV5-2 and TRBJ2-1; the DNA was not used to check the table's D call, TRBD2. TRBV5-2 is a known pseudogene. This CDR3 is built from 17 residues. CDR3 in amino acids: CASSHSPPGLTGNEQFF. In DNA, the CDR3 is TGTGCCAGCAGCCACAGCCCCCCGGGACTAACTGGCAATGAGCAGTTCTTC.

This chain links TRBV11-1 with TRBJ2-7; 12 bases agree with TRBD1. CDR1 is SGHAT and CDR2 is FQDESV in the germline V gene (reference sequence). The junction had 10 bases not matched to a gene; V was cut back by 3 bases and J by 1 base. This CDR3 region has 18 residues. The CDR3 sequence is CASSFGTGGVDYSYEQYF. The CDR3 DNA follows: TGTGCCAGCAGCTTCGGGACAGGGGGCGTAGATTATTCCTACGAGCAGTACTTC.

This clonotype was counted between two and nine times. This chain uses TRBV4-3 with TRBJ2-7, with 7 bases fitting TRBD2. Germline CDR1 reads LGHNA; CDR2 reads YSLEER. The CDR3 length is 15 residues. The J segment lost 2 bases and the V segment lost 4 bases, leaving 8 bases of the junction unmatched. The CDR3 nucleotides are TGCGCCAGCAGCCCCAGATTTGGACTAGCCTACGAGCAGTACTTC. Translation: CASSPRFGLAYEQYF.

V usage is TRBV10-2 and J usage is TRBJ2-1; D is perhaps TRBD1 (6 bases). The CDR3 covers 14 residues. Trimming removed 7 bases at V and 2 bases at J, with 12 bases between. CDR1 and CDR2 from the germline V gene are WSHSY and SAAADI. The CDR3 nucleotides read TGCGCCAGCAACCACAGGGCTACCTACAATGAGCAGTTCTTC. The encoded protein is CASNHRATYNEQFF.

The chain joins TRBV5-1 to TRBJ2-7; 9 bases match TRBD1. V dropped 0 bases and J dropped 6; count of bases not matched to a gene: 4. Germline loops: CDR1 SGHRS, CDR2 YFSETQ. The CDR3 is 14 residues long. DNA for the CDR3: TGCGCCAGCAGCTTGGCGGGACAGGGTCGCGAGCAGTACTTC. As protein: CASSLAGQGREQYF.

This clonotype appeared a few times. The genes are TRBV25-1 and TRBJ2-1; D not certain. This CDR3 region has 12 residues. Germline lookup yields CDR1 MGHDK and CDR2 SYGVNS. V dropped 2 bases and J dropped 9 bases, with 8 bases sitting between them. CDR3: CASSERWGEQFF. For the CDR3, the DNA is TGTGCCAGCAGTGAACGGTGGGGTGAGCAGTTCTTC.

The V and J genes are TRBV28 and TRBJ2-3; no reliable D call. This CDR3 is built from 12 residues. Germline V gene data show CDR1 as MDHEN and CDR2 as SYDVKM. V was pared by 5 bases and J by 5 bases, with 8 bases between. CDR3 protein: CASSLRKDTQYF. The CDR3 nucleotides are TGTGCCAGCAGTCTCCGAAAAGATACGCAGTATTTT.

A few counts support this clonotype. The J gene is TRBJ2-7, the V gene TRBV6-2 or TRBV6-3; TRBD1 agrees at 8 bases. This CDR3 region has 16 residues. Germline CDR1 and CDR2: MNHEY and SVGEGT. V gave up 3 bases and J gave up 1 base; unmatched junction bases: 8. CDR3 nucleotide sequence: TGTGCCAGCAGTTATTCCCGGGACAGGCGTTCCTACGAGCAGTACTTC. This translates into CASSYSRDRRSYEQYF.